Listed here are 21 T cell receptor beta chains from one sample, sequenced in a study of blood T cell repertoires in COVID-19. TCRdb keeps only in-frame clones here, not all; method: immunoSEQ multiplex PCR. The table lists 100,000 to 150,000 clones, 85% of them singletons. The sequencing input was peripheral blood. All receptors come from a man at least 80 years old with active or convalescent COVID-19.

V gene TRBV7-2 combines with J gene TRBJ1-5, with 8 bases matching TRBD1. Trimming cost V 1 base and J 7 bases; bases outside gene matches: 6. Germline-derived CDR1 and CDR2 are SGHTA and FQGNSA. The CDR3 runs to 15 residues. The chain's CDR3 is CASSLDRGSEQPQHF. CDR3 nucleotides: TGTGCCAGCAGCTTAGACAGGGGGTCAGAACAGCCCCAGCATTTT.

This chain links TRBV2 with TRBJ1-5; 8 bases agree with TRBD1. In germline, CDR1 is SNHLY, CDR2 FYNNEI. The length of the CDR3 is 15 residues. Losses at the gene ends were 9 bases for V and 3 bases for J; bases not matched to a gene: 10. The CDR3 DNA is TGTGCCAGTTCTGCGGACAGGGCGATCAATCAGCCCCAGCATTTT. Its translation: CASSADRAINQPQHF.

The chain has TRBV11-2 and TRBJ2-7; unclear D gene. Germline CDR1 and CDR2: SGHAT and FQNNGV. This CDR3 is 11 amino acids long. The V gene lost 9 bases and the J gene lost 6 bases, with 12 bases spanning the gap. The DNA of the CDR3 is TGTGCCAGTGGCCAGCTAGGCGAGCAGTACTTC. It encodes CASGQLGEQYF.

The chain has TRBV6-2 or TRBV6-3 and TRBJ2-1; 10 nucleotides align to TRBD1. This CDR3 comprises 16 residues. The V and J ends lost 2 bases and 8 bases, in that order; junction bases with no gene match: 9. Germline CDR1 reads MNHEY; CDR2 reads SVGEGT. DNA of the CDR3: TGTGCCAGCAGTTACCCCCAGGGACAGGGGTGGGATGAGCAGTTCTTC. It translates to CASSYPQGQGWDEQFF.

V usage is TRBV5-6 and J usage is TRBJ2-2; 8 nucleotides align to TRBD2. CDR3 length: 14 amino acids. The germline gives CDR1 SGHDT, CDR2 YYEEEE. V was clipped by 3 bases and J by 6 bases; unmatched bases: 4. The CDR3 region has the DNA TGTGCCAGCAGCTCGGGACTAGTATCCGGGGAGCTGTTTTTT. Its translation: CASSSGLVSGELFF.

This clone was observed a handful of times. The gene calls are TRBV18 and TRBJ1-1; 9 bases align to TRBD1. Germline loops: CDR1 KGHSH, CDR2 LQKENI. V shed 3 bases and J 0 bases; nucleotides not matched to a gene: 5. The CDR3 spans 16 residues. CDR3 sequence (DNA): TGTGCCAGCTCACCCCGGACAGGGGACATGAACACTGAAGCTTTCTTT. As protein: CASSPRTGDMNTEAFF.

This clone has only a few counts. The V gene is TRBV7-9, the J gene TRBJ1-3; tentative D call: TRBD1 (5 bases). The CDR3 consists of 16 residues. From germline, CDR1 is SEHNR and CDR2 FQNEAQ (reference sequence). V dropped 2 bases and J dropped 0 bases, with 11 bases sitting between them. CDR3 region: CASSLSMGLSGNTIYF. DNA of the CDR3: TGTGCCAGCAGCTTATCAATGGGGCTCTCTGGAAACACCATATATTTT.

The chain combines TRBV7-9 with TRBJ2-7; a weak D match, TRBD2 (5 bases). CDR1 and CDR2 from the germline V gene are SEHNR and FQNEAQ (reference sequence). The CDR3 loop spans 12 amino acids. V dropped 6 bases and J dropped 7 bases, with 13 bases sitting between them. The CDR3 nucleotides read TGTGCCAGCAGTCCATTGAGCGGAGAGCAGTACTTC. Its protein product is CASSPLSGEQYF.

The chain joins TRBV5-4 to TRBJ1-6, with D unclear. The CDR3 is made up of 14 amino acids. V was pared by 1 base and J by 7 bases, with 9 bases between. Germline lookup yields CDR1 SGHNT and CDR2 YYREEE (reference sequence). This CDR3 is CASSLFGFNSPLHF. CDR3 in DNA: TGTGCCAGCAGCTTGTTCGGGTTCAATTCACCCCTCCACTTT.

This chain links TRBV2 with TRBJ1-2; 8 nucleotides line up with TRBD1. Germline loops: CDR1 SNHLY, CDR2 FYNNEI. V dropped 5 bases and J dropped 2; count of bases not matched to a gene: 7. The CDR3 length is 15 residues. The CDR3 bases are TGTGCCAGCAGTTATGGGACAGGACAGAACTATGGCTACACCTTC. Its translation is CASSYGTGQNYGYTF. The entire variable domain, with the rest obtained from reference TRBV2 and TRBJ1-2, is as follows: EPEVTQTPSHQVTQMGQEVILRCVPISNHLYFYWYRQILGQKVEFLVSFYNNEISEKSEIFDDQFSVERPDGSNFTLKIRSTKLEDSAMYFCASSYGTGQNYGYTFGSGTRLTVV.

The chain recombines TRBV11-3 with TRBJ2-3, with 10 bases lining up with TRBD2. The germline gives CDR1 SGHNT, CDR2 YENEEA. Trimming cost V 5 bases and J 4 bases; bases outside gene matches: 15. This CDR3 is built from 18 residues. CDR3 in amino acids: CASSDRRLSGGASDTQYF. The CDR3 nucleotides are TGTGCCAGCAGCGACCGCCGACTGAGCGGGGGGGCGTCAGATACGCAGTATTTT.

The genes are TRBV27 and TRBJ1-4; 8 nucleotides agree with TRBD1. The CDR3 runs to 15 residues. Germline V lookup: CDR1 MNHEY, CDR2 SMNVEV (reference sequence). V lost 3 bases, J lost 7 bases, and 7 bases stayed unmatched. The CDR3 sequence: CASSLTGVLGEKLFF. CDR3 nucleotides: TGTGCCAGCAGTTTGACAGGGGTCCTGGGTGAAAAACTGTTTTTT.

This chain connects TRBV19 to TRBJ2-3; D gene unclear. This CDR3 region has 14 residues. Per germline, CDR1 LNHDA and CDR2 SQIVND (reference sequence). Trimming pared 3 bases from V and 2 bases from J, leaving 9 bases between. CDR3 sequence reads: CASSMARYTDTQYF. In nucleotides, the CDR3 is TGTGCCAGTAGTATGGCTAGATACACAGATACGCAGTATTTT.

The chain couples TRBV6-5 to TRBJ2-2; TRBD1 might be the D (5 bases). V shed 2 bases and J shed 1 base, with 11 bases lying between them. Germline CDR1 is MNHEY and CDR2 is SVGAGI. The CDR3 loop spans 16 amino acids. This CDR3 reads CASSYIQGWNTGELFF. CDR3 nucleotide sequence: TGTGCCAGCAGTTACATTCAGGGTTGGAACACCGGGGAGCTGTTTTTT.

V gene TRBV19 combines with J gene TRBJ2-1, with 10 bases lining up with TRBD1. This CDR3 region has 15 residues. Germline V gives CDR1 LNHDA, CDR2 SQIVND (reference sequence). With V trimmed by 9 bases and J by 6 bases, 11 bases remained unmatched. The CDR3 loop reads CARRGGTGDFNEQFF. CDR3 nucleotides: TGTGCCAGACGGGGGGGGACAGGGGATTTCAATGAGCAGTTCTTC.

In DNA, the CDR3 is TGTGCCAGCAGGCTCGAAACCGGACTAGCGGGTAGGGGGGGCACAGATACGCAGTATTTT. Protein sequence: CASRLETGLAGRGGTDTQYF. The chain carries TRBV2 and TRBJ2-3; TRBD2 matches 11 bases. The V gene end was trimmed by 6 bases and the J gene end by 1 base; junction bases not matched to a gene: 18. The CDR3 is 20 residues long. Germline CDR1 is SNHLY and CDR2 is FYNNEI.

The rearrangement uses TRBV6-5 and TRBJ2-1; D ambiguous. The CDR3 extends over 13 amino acids. V lost 3 bases and J lost 3, with 6 bases in between. Germline assignment: CDR1 MNHEY and CDR2 SVGAGI. The CDR3, as DNA: TGTGCCAGCAGTTATGGCGGCTACAATGAGCAGTTCTTC. Translated, it gives CASSYGGYNEQFF.

The chain couples TRBV5-6 to TRBJ2-7; TRBD2 aligns across 12 bases. The V segment lost 4 bases and the J segment 3 bases; nucleotides outside the gene matches: 5. Germline CDR1 is SGHDT and CDR2 is YYEEEE. The CDR3 spans 15 residues. In DNA form, the CDR3 reads TGTGCCAGCAGCGGACGACTAGCGGGGGTCTACGAGCAGTACTTC. Translated, it gives CASSGRLAGVYEQYF.

The chain recombines TRBV7-3 with TRBJ2-7, with TRBD2 matching over 14 bases. The V gene's germline CDR1 is SGHTA and CDR2 FQGTGA. V lost 1 base to trimming and J lost 2 bases; unmatched junction nucleotides: 7. The CDR3 loop spans 18 amino acids. The CDR3 loop reads CASSLRGTSGSYTYEQYF. DNA for the CDR3: TGTGCCAGCAGCTTAAGAGGGACTAGCGGGAGTTACACCTACGAGCAGTACTTC.

The chain links TRBV6-5 to TRBJ1-4, with TRBD1 as a possible D gene (6 bases). V lost 5 bases to trimming and J lost 7 bases, with 14 bases between them. The CDR3 is 14 amino acids. CDR1 and CDR2 from the germline V gene are MNHEY and SVGAGI. The CDR3 here is CASSQQGPPEKLFF. The CDR3 DNA reads as TGTGCCAGCAGTCAACAGGGCCCCCCTGAAAAACTGTTTTTT.

There are a few counts of this clone. The chain couples TRBV19 to TRBJ1-5, with 7 bases aligning to TRBD1. The germline V gene has CDR1 LNHDA and CDR2 SQIVND (reference sequence). The CDR3 spans 15 residues. The junction had 9 bases not matched to a gene; V was cut back by 8 bases and J by 2 bases. The CDR3 bases are TGTGCCAGTGGTTTCGGACAGGCTCGCAATCAGCCCCAGCATTTT. Translating gives CASGFGQARNQPQHF.